This T cell receptor (beta chain) was obtained from a study of Ad26.COV2.S vaccination and SARS-CoV-2 variants (dated by TCRdb to about 2021). Context from the whole study: Donors in the vaccine arm were drawn from COV1001, a multicentre, randomized, double-blind, placebo-controlled phase I-IIa trial testing Ad26.COV2.S in healthy adults. Ad26.COV2.S was administered intramuscularly at a dose of 5x10^10 or 1x10^11 viral particles, either as one shot or as two shots given 56 days apart. TCRbeta repertoire sequencing was used to assess the specificity and breadth of SARS-CoV-2-reactive T cell receptors after Ad26.COV2.S vaccination. The TCR-sequenced set comprised about 32 samples: some 20 Ad26.COV2.S vaccine recipients, 5 placebo recipients and 8 SARS-CoV-2 convalescent individuals. Trial participants were randomized into five groups of five, in which low-dose or high-dose Ad26.COV2.S was given once or twice, or placebo was given on both occasions. Blinding of investigators to trial group allocation was maintained during experiments and outcome assessment.

The label giving this sample's treatment or condition can be read as: roughly 18 received Ad26.COV2.S at low or high dose, single or two shots; about 5 received placebo; per-sample allocation not given. Repertoires of vaccine and placebo recipients were sequenced from samples taken on day 63 after the first injection. Cohort 1b enrolled around 24 adults aged 18-55 years at a single site in Boston, USA, between 29 July and 7 August 2020. Ad26.COV2.S was a replication-incompetent adenovirus type 26 vector that expressed a prefusion-stabilized SARS-CoV-2 spike protein derived from the original Wuhan strain. General findings and caveats noted by the study authors: After vaccination, substantial breadth of spike-specific CD8+ and CD4+ T cell responses was reported. It was noted by the authors that total T cell responses may have been underestimated by the TCR breadth and depth analyses. Vaccine and placebo recipients had comparable non-spike TCR breadth, which fits with the vaccine containing only spike. Comparing responses between vaccine doses or regimens was not something the study was powered to do. Ad26.COV2.S recipients had higher spike-specific TCR breadth than placebo recipients (P = 0.0014).

The immunoSEQ Assay was used to sequence TCRbeta CDR3 regions. After extraction, genomic DNA underwent amplification by bias-controlled multiplex PCR, followed by high-throughput sequencing. From the authors' description of their analysis: To quantify the absolute abundance of every unique TCRbeta CDR3 region, sequences were collapsed and filtered. T cell fraction was estimated by normalization of TCRbeta template counts to usable DNA, with usable DNA being measured through amplification of reference genes present in all nucleated cells. Repertoire TCRs were annotated as SARS-CoV-2-specific by exact matching of V gene, CDR3 amino acid sequence and J gene to a known reactive TCR set. The reference SARS-CoV-2 TCR set was obtained from MIRA and was filtered for enrichment in COVID-19-positive ImmuneCODE repertoires, whereby public or cross-reactive TCRs were removed. Based on the MIRA antigens, annotated TCRs were further analysed at the level of specific ORF or position within ORF. Depth was the summed frequency of annotated unique rearrangements, while breadth was defined as annotated unique rearrangements over total unique productive rearrangements. TCR breadth was compared between groups using two-sided Wilcoxon rank-sum tests. TCRdb limited this immuneACCESS table to in-frame rearrangements with V and J called. A share of clones is missing; checked studies link under half to unresolved V genes, and the rest is unexplained. That table furnishes V, J and clone size, whereas the DNA furnished D and trimming. Counted in this sample were 400,000 to 450,000 clones; approximately 90% of them appeared once. The top ten clonotypes cover about 1.6% of the sample.

Worth noting for this clone: What antigen it recognizes has not been identified. The record has no base qualities; no much larger clone is one base away.

Per the germline V gene, MDHEN is the CDR1 and SYDVKM is the CDR2. V ends up 5 bases short and J 0 bases short, with an unmatched junction base count of 5. The CDR3 runs 15 amino acids, cysteine and phenylalanine included. Only the CDR3 portion is preserved as DNA: 45 bases, with reading frame beginning at the first base. This sequence originates from a person aged 18 to 59 who received the Ad26.COV2.S COVID-19 vaccine or a placebo. The chain employs TRBV28 and TRBJ2-7; TRBD1 agrees with 9 junctional bases. The sequences come from peripheral blood, collected in a trial of Ad26.COV2.S vaccine versus placebo. The CDR3 region: CASSGTGGYSYEQYF. At the DNA level, the sequence is TGTGCCAGCAGTGGCACAGGGGGCTACTCCTACGAGCAGTACTTC.